This T cell receptor beta chain stems from a study of regulatory T cells in long-lasting Graves disease. This clonotype was recorded at least ten times. The V end was cut by 0 bases, the J end by 4 bases, with 13 bases between. Germline V lookup: CDR1 DFQATT, CDR2 SNEGSKA (reference sequence). CDR3 length equals 14 residues. To make TCR beta libraries, researchers used iRepertoire HTBI primers and Arm-PCR of CDR3 regions. From the multiplex PCR reads, TCRdb called clonotypes with MiXCR, one entry per CDR3 protein. Of 440,000 or so distinct CDR3 sequences in the sample, 15% were seen once. The time point was: newly diagnosed GD, antithyroid drugs for less than 3 months. Isolated PBMC RNA provided the starting material for the TCR library. This same sample was also taken into another study, of T cells in Graves' hyperthyroidism and ophthalmopathy.

This sample comprised peripheral blood mononuclear cells (PBMCs), obtained at new diagnosis, from a patient treated with antithyroid drugs. This chain joins TRBV20-1 and TRBJ2-7, with D perhaps matching TRBD2 (5 bases). The sequence came from a woman in her twenties or thirties with Graves disease. CDR3 sequence: CSARDPGRDYEQYF. CDR3 sequence (DNA): TGCAGTGCTAGAGACCCCGGACGGGATTACGAGCAGTACTTC.